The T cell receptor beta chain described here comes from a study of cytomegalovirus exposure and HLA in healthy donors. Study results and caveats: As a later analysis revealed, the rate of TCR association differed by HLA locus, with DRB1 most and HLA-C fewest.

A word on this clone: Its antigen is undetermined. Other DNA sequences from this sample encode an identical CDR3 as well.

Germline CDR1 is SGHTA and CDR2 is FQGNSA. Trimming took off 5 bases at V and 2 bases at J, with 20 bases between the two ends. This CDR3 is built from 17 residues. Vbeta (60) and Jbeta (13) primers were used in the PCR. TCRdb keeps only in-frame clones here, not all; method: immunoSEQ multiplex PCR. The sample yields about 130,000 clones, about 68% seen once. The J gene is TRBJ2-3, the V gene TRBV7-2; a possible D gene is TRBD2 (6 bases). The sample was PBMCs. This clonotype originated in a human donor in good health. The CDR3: CASSIPPAGWDTDTQYF. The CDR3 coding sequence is TGTGCCAGCAGCATACCCCCGGCGGGGTGGGACACAGATACGCAGTATTTT.